This T cell receptor (beta chain) was identified in a study of blood T cell repertoires in COVID-19. Turning to the study itself: Collection of acute and convalescent COVID-19 samples took place in the United States, Italy and Spain.

One Seattle source followed patients from active infection through their disease course. As handled by the study authors: Cell counts per sample came from amplifying reference gene primers. Sequencing used immunoSEQ multiplex PCR; TCRdb keeps in-frame clones, though not all of them. V, J and clone size are taken as reported in that table, and D and trimming were inferred from the DNA itself. Among roughly 380,000 clones listed, roughly nine tenths were seen once. The length of the CDR3 is 12 residues. V dropped 2 bases and J dropped 7 bases, with 8 bases sitting between them. Germline values: CDR1 SNHLY, CDR2 FYNNEI.

Sequencing was performed on peripheral blood. This TCR was sampled from a woman between 55 and 75 years old with COVID-19, enrolled during active disease. The chain carries TRBV2 and TRBJ1-2; D not resolved. The CDR3 region has the DNA TGTGCCAGCAGTGAACTAAGCTCTGGCTACACCTTC. Translation: CASSELSSGYTF.